Presented here are 26 T cell receptor beta chains from one specimen sequenced in a study of T cells in Graves' hyperthyroidism and ophthalmopathy. Researchers amplified the TCR beta CDR3 regions from RNA transcripts. First-round RT-PCR of the TCR CDR3 relied on the HTBI primer set. Each CDR3 protein is one row after TCRdb ran MiXCR on the multiplex PCR reads. This sample yields around 600,000 distinct CDR3 sequences, of which nearly 45% are seen a single time; 6.5% to 9% belongs to the top ten. Sequencing used peripheral blood or thyroid tissue (not recorded which). The receptors derive from an adult man with Graves' disease, either hyperthyroidism or ophthalmopathy (not recorded which).

The V gene is TRBV20-1, the J gene TRBJ2-2; TRBD2 matches 8 bases. Germline V gene sequence: CDR1 DFQATT, CDR2 SNEGSKA (reference sequence). The CDR3 totals 14 residues. The J segment lost 7 bases and the V segment lost 6 bases, leaving 10 bases of the junction unmatched. The CDR3 loop is CSAQLGGAIGELFF. In nucleotides, the CDR3 is TGCAGTGCCCAACTCGGGGGGGCGATCGGGGAGCTGTTTTTT.

A word on this clonotype: This may be a read error: a much more frequent sequence differs by one nucleotide. The chain is built from TRBV2 and TRBJ1-2; D ambiguous. This CDR3 contains 14 residues. Between the trimmed V and J ends, which lost 11 bases and 6 bases, there was a span of 22 bases. The germline V gene has CDR1 SNHLY and CDR2 FYNNEI. The CDR3 spells CARPDPERVHGYTF. The CDR3, as DNA: TGTGCCCGACCAGATCCGGAGCGCGTCCATGGCTACACCTTC.

This rearrangement joins TRBV7-9 to TRBJ1-6; no definite D call. V was shortened by 5 bases and J by 10 bases, with 15 bases between the two germline ends. CDR1 and CDR2 (germline): SEHNR, FQNEAQ (reference sequence). The CDR3 loop spans 14 amino acids. CDR3 sequence: CASSLGVGSSPLHF. The CDR3 DNA sequence: TGTGCCAGCAGCCTTGGCGTAGGAAGCTCACCCCTCCACTTT.

This clonotype came up many times. The CDR3 here is CSALHRANQPQHF. The CDR3 DNA follows: TGCAGTGCTCTGCACAGGGCCAATCAGCCCCAGCATTTT. The chain couples TRBV20-1 to TRBJ1-5, with a possible D match to TRBD1 (6 bases). The CDR3 runs 13 residues. The V gene lost 5 bases and the J gene lost 3 bases, with 11 bases spanning the gap. The germline CDR1 and CDR2 sequences are DFQATT and SNEGSKA (reference sequence).

In its sample, this clonotype was seen many times. The chain uses TRBV2 and TRBJ1-2, with 7 bases lining up with TRBD1. Germline CDR1 SNHLY, CDR2 FYNNEI. With 1 base clipped from V and 4 bases from J, the junction kept 6 bases outside the gene matches. The length of the CDR3 is 15 residues. The CDR3 DNA reads TGTGCCAGCAGTGAAGGCCGGGACAGAGGCTATGGCTACACCTTC. It yields the protein CASSEGRDRGYGYTF.

The chain combines TRBV2 with TRBJ1-1; possibly TRBD1 for D (5 bases). V dropped 11 bases and J dropped 0 bases, with 19 bases sitting between them. The CDR3 is 15 amino acids. The germline V gene has CDR1 SNHLY and CDR2 FYNNEI. The chain's CDR3 is CARTTDNYMNTEAFF. CDR3 sequence (DNA): TGTGCCCGGACGACAGATAATTACATGAACACTGAAGCTTTCTTT.

This clonotype was found many times. The V gene is TRBV29-1, the J gene TRBJ2-5, with 7 bases lining up with TRBD2. The CDR3 is made up of 13 amino acids. Germline V gives CDR1 SQVTM, CDR2 ANQGSEA. The V gene end was trimmed by 4 bases and the J gene end by 7 bases; junction bases not matched to a gene: 9. CDR3 loop: CSVAGEGIGTQYF. The CDR3 coding sequence is TGCAGCGTTGCGGGGGAGGGAATTGGGACCCAGTACTTC.

This chain connects TRBV25-1 to TRBJ1-5; D gene uncertain. The V gene's germline CDR1 is MGHDK and CDR2 SYGVNS. The CDR3 is 13 amino acids. Trimming removed 9 bases from V and 0 bases from J, with 9 bases in between. This CDR3 is CARRRDSNQPQHF. In DNA, the CDR3 is TGTGCCAGACGCCGAGATAGCAATCAGCCCCAGCATTTT.

V and J are TRBV7-8 and TRBJ2-5, with TRBD2 matching 7 bases. CDR3 length: 17 residues. Per germline, CDR1 SGHVS and CDR2 FQNEAQ. V trimming: 2 bases; J trimming: 2 bases; junction bases outside the gene matches: 11. The CDR3: CASSLRLTGGRQETQYF. In DNA, the CDR3 is TGTGCCAGCAGCTTAAGGTTAACGGGAGGAAGGCAAGAGACCCAGTACTTC.

The rearrangement links TRBV15 to TRBJ2-7; 7 nucleotides agree with TRBD2. Trimming at V came to 1 base and at J to 2 bases, leaving 5 bases not matched to a gene. CDR3 length: 15 residues. Germline CDR1 is LNHNV and CDR2 is YYDKDF (reference sequence). DNA of the CDR3: TGTGCCACCAGCAGAGGCGGGGGTACGGCCTACGAGCAGTACTTC. It is translated as CATSRGGGTAYEQYF.

This clonotype appeared a single time. The chain is built from TRBV7-2 and TRBJ1-5; no firm D call. From germline, CDR1 is SGHTA and CDR2 FQGNSA. V lost 5 bases, J lost 3 bases, and 11 bases lay in between. This CDR3 has 14 residues. The CDR3 protein is CASSKNTYNQPQHF. CDR3 nucleotide sequence: TGTGCCAGCAGCAAGAACACTTACAATCAGCCCCAGCATTTT. The full variable domain, completed using reference TRBV7-2 and TRBJ1-5, is GAGVSQSPSNKVTEKGKDVELRCDPISGHTALYWYRQSLGQGLEFLIYFQGNSAPDKSGLPSDRFSAERTGGSVSTLTIQRTQQEDSAVYLCASSKNTYNQPQHFGDGTRLSIL.

The gene calls are TRBV7-9 and TRBJ1-4; D is perhaps TRBD1 (5 bases). The CDR3 is 13 residues long. V was pared by 5 bases and J by 7 bases, with 11 bases between. Germline V gene data show CDR1 as SEHNR and CDR2 as FQNEAQ (reference sequence). This chain's CDR3 is CASSPWGAEKLFF. Here the CDR3 DNA reads TGTGCCAGCAGCCCCTGGGGCGCTGAAAAACTGTTTTTT.

This clonotype occurred once. The genes are TRBV7-3 and TRBJ2-2; D not resolved. V gave up 2 bases and J gave up 0 bases, with 10 bases separating them. This CDR3 has 16 amino acids. Germline CDR1 is SGHTA and CDR2 is FQGTGA. CDR3 residues: CASSLEQIANTGELFF. CDR3 bases: TGTGCCAGCAGCTTAGAACAGATCGCGAACACCGGGGAGCTGTTTTTT. Together with reference TRBV7-3 and TRBJ2-2, the CDR3 gives the full variable domain: GAGVSQTPSNKVTEKGKYVELRCDPISGHTALYWYRQSLGQGPEFLIYFQGTGAADDSGLPNDRFFAVRPEGSVSTLKIQRTERGDSAVYLCASSLEQIANTGELFFGEGSRLTVL.

The rearrangement uses TRBV24-1 and TRBJ1-1; 7 nucleotides align to TRBD1. The CDR3 extends over 11 amino acids. The trim removed 5 bases at V and 10 bases at J, leaving 3 bases unmatched. Germline CDR1 reads KGHDR; CDR2 reads SFDVKD. The CDR3 DNA sequence: TGTGCCACCAGTGGGCGGACAGGAGCTTTCTTT. Its protein is CATSGRTGAFF.

This clonotype was detected many times. The CDR3 nucleotides are TGTGCCACCAGTGATAGGACAGGGCGCTATGGCTACACCTTC. Protein product: CATSDRTGRYGYTF. The chain recombines TRBV24-1 with TRBJ1-2, with 8 bases aligning to TRBD1. Germline loops: CDR1 KGHDR, CDR2 SFDVKD. V was clipped by 3 bases and J by 4 bases; unmatched bases: 3. The CDR3 spans 14 residues.

This rearrangement joins TRBV28 to TRBJ1-5; no clear D gene. The germline V gene has CDR1 MDHEN and CDR2 SYDVKM. CDR3 size: 14 residues. Trimming stripped 3 bases from V and 2 bases from J, with 8 bases between. As DNA, the CDR3 is TGTGCCAGCAGTTTGAGCAGTGGCAATCAGCCCCAGCATTTT. Its protein is CASSLSSGNQPQHF. Combining the CDR3 with reference TRBV28 and TRBJ1-5 gives the whole variable domain DVKVTQSSRYLVKRTGEKVFLECVQDMDHENMFWYRQDPGLGLRLIYFSYDVKMKEKGDIPEGYSVSREKKERFSLILESASTNQTSMYLCASSLSSGNQPQHFGDGTRLSIL.

V usage is TRBV7-9 and J usage is TRBJ1-1; no clear D gene. The V and J ends lost 0 bases and 12 bases respectively, with 17 bases between them. Germline CDR1 SEHNR, CDR2 FQNEAQ (reference sequence). The CDR3 runs 14 residues. CDR3 sequence (DNA): TGTGCCAGCAGCTTAGCCGGTGTTTCGGGGTTGTCTTTCTTT. Its protein is CASSLAGVSGLSFF.

The chain couples TRBV3-1 to TRBJ2-7; D ambiguous. Trimming took off 0 bases at V and 3 bases at J, with 12 bases between the two ends. Germline V gene data show CDR1 as LGHDT and CDR2 as YNNKEL (reference sequence). This CDR3 has 15 residues. The CDR3 sequence: CASSQDLAANYEQYF. Here the CDR3 DNA reads TGTGCCAGCAGCCAAGATCTGGCGGCCAACTACGAGCAGTACTTC.

In this sample, this clonotype turned up many times. The chain employs TRBV24-1 and TRBJ1-2; no reliable D call. Germline V lookup: CDR1 KGHDR, CDR2 SFDVKD. V was trimmed by 4 bases and J by 5 bases, leaving 10 bases between them. The length of the CDR3 is 13 residues. The CDR3 bases are TGTGCCACCAGTGACCGTTCTCAGTATGGCTACACCTTC. Translated, it gives CATSDRSQYGYTF.

This chain uses TRBV9 with TRBJ1-1; D possibly corresponds to TRBD1 (6 bases). This CDR3 region has 11 residues. From germline, CDR1 is SGDLS and CDR2 YYNGEE. Trimming stripped 3 bases from V and 6 bases from J, with 6 bases between. Here the CDR3 reads CASSDRAEAFF. Written as DNA, the CDR3 is TGTGCCAGCAGCGACAGGGCTGAAGCTTTCTTT. Drawing the rest from reference TRBV9 and TRBJ1-1, the complete variable domain is DSGVTQTPKHLITATGQRVTLRCSPRSGDLSVYWYQQSLDQGLQFLIQYYNGEERAKGNILERFSAQQFPDLHSELNLSSLELGDSALYFCASSDRAEAFFGQGTRLTVV.

This chain links TRBV7-2 with TRBJ2-1; 10 positions match TRBD2. The germline gives CDR1 SGHTA, CDR2 FQGNSA. The CDR3 runs 14 residues. V was clipped by 4 bases and J by 7 bases; unmatched bases: 4. The DNA of the CDR3 is TGTGCCAGCAGCTCCTGGACTAGCGGTAATGAGCAGTTCTTC. This translates into CASSSWTSGNEQFF.

About this clonotype: Since a much larger clone is just one base distant, this may be a read error. V and J are TRBV15 and TRBJ2-5; D possibly corresponds to TRBD2 (6 bases). This CDR3 is built from 17 residues. CDR1 LNHNV and CDR2 YYDKDF come from the germline V gene (reference sequence). V was shortened by 0 bases and J by 5 bases, with 19 bases between the two germline ends. CDR3 region: CATSRDTGAVAHETQYF. The CDR3 coding sequence is TGTGCCACCAGCAGAGACACGGGAGCCGTGGCCCACGAGACCCAGTACTTC.

The chain recombines TRBV29-1 with TRBJ1-1, with TRBD1 matching over 8 bases. With 4 bases clipped from V and 12 bases from J, the junction kept 7 bases outside the gene matches. The germline V gene encodes CDR1 SQVTM and CDR2 ANQGSEA. The CDR3 length is 11 residues. This CDR3 is CSVGSGGESFF. The DNA of the CDR3 is TGCAGCGTTGGATCAGGGGGCGAATCTTTCTTT.

The chain recombines TRBV5-1 with TRBJ1-1, with D perhaps TRBD1 (5 bases). Germline values: CDR1 SGHRS, CDR2 YFSETQ. The length of the CDR3 is 15 residues. Trimming stripped 1 base from V and 1 base from J, with 11 bases between. In DNA, the CDR3 is TGCGCCAGCAGCTTGATTCGGGGCCCGAACACTGAAGCTTTCTTT. It yields the protein CASSLIRGPNTEAFF.

This clonotype has a single count. The rearrangement links TRBV10-3 to TRBJ2-5; no clear D. The CDR3 has 14 residues. The germline gives CDR1 ENHRY, CDR2 SYGVKD. Trimming took 0 bases from V and 1 from J, leaving 6 bases between them. The CDR3 region has the DNA TGTGCCATCAGTGAGTCACAAGGCCAAGAGACCCAGTACTTC. It is translated as CAISESQGQETQYF.

V and J are TRBV7-9 and TRBJ2-7; D gene uncertain. Germline loops: CDR1 SEHNR, CDR2 FQNEAQ (reference sequence). CDR3 length: 16 amino acids. The V gene lost 2 bases and the J gene lost 0 bases, with 14 bases spanning the gap. The CDR3 sequence: CASSLPGRTFSYEQYF. The CDR3, as DNA: TGTGCCAGCAGCTTACCGGGCAGAACTTTCTCCTACGAGCAGTACTTC.